Given below is one T cell receptor beta chain in context. V was pared by 3 bases and J by 0 bases, with 10 bases between. This CDR3 is built from 15 residues. From germline, CDR1 is MNHEY and CDR2 SMNVEV (reference sequence). The source of the sample is a study of CD8+ T cells in alopecia areata. Study overall: Severity of treated patients was scored by affected scalp percentage.

RNA extraction and reverse transcription yielded cDNA as sequencing template. Profiled with immunoSEQ multiplex PCR; TCRdb holds only in-frame clones, not every one. The table shows 100,000 to 150,000 clones, with approximately 60% occurring only once. Treatment defined: oral pan-JAK inhibitor, 5-10 mg twice daily. Sequencing used CD4+ T cells sorted from blood, obtained at week 4, from a patient treated with tofacitinib. The receptor's source is a human donor with alopecia areata. The V gene is TRBV27, the J gene TRBJ2-3; D is perhaps TRBD2 (5 bases). The CDR3, as DNA: TGTGCCAGCAGTTTCCGGGGTACTAGCACAGATACGCAGTATTTT. Encoded protein: CASSFRGTSTDTQYF.